This passage covers 5 T cell receptor beta chains from one sample sequenced in a study of blood T cell repertoires in COVID-19. Measured with immunoSEQ multiplex PCR; TCRdb has only the in-frame clones, and not every one. The profile shows fewer than 250,000 clones, 83% of them singletons. The sequencing input was peripheral blood. The receptors come from a woman aged 40 to 55 with active or convalescent COVID-19.

The chain uses TRBV27 and TRBJ1-4, with 9 bases matching TRBD1. V lost 2 bases to trimming and J lost 5 bases; unmatched junction nucleotides: 6. The CDR3 sequence is 16 residues long. The germline CDR1 and CDR2 sequences are MNHEY and SMNVEV (reference sequence). CDR3 amino acids: CASSLNPDRGNEKLFF. CDR3 in DNA: TGTGCCAGCAGTTTAAACCCGGACAGGGGAAATGAAAAACTGTTTTTT.

The chain uses TRBV12-3 or TRBV12-4 and TRBJ1-1; 7 nucleotides match TRBD1. The CDR3 is made up of 12 amino acids. The trim removed 6 bases at V and 4 bases at J, leaving 2 bases unmatched. CDR3 in amino acids: CASRTGVTEAFF. The CDR3, as DNA: TGTGCCAGCAGAACAGGGGTCACTGAAGCTTTCTTT.

CDR3 region: CVRSDTQHPGNTIYF. The CDR3 DNA sequence: TGTGTCAGAAGCGACACACAGCACCCTGGAAACACCATATATTTT. V usage is TRBV7-5 and J usage is TRBJ1-3; the tabulated D call, TRBD1, remains unverified against the DNA. TRBV7-5 is flagged as a pseudogene. This CDR3 is 15 amino acids long.

The chain employs TRBV28 and TRBJ1-2, with TRBD1 identical over 7 bases. Germline V lookup: CDR1 MDHEN, CDR2 SYDVKM. The CDR3 contains 15 residues. The trim removed 3 bases at V and 0 bases at J, leaving 4 bases unmatched. For the CDR3, the DNA is TGTGCCAGCAGTTTCCCCCAGGGGGCTAACTATGGCTACACCTTC. Protein product: CASSFPQGANYGYTF.

The chain has TRBV20-1 and TRBJ1-2; the D gene is possibly TRBD1 (5 bases). Germline CDR1 DFQATT, CDR2 SNEGSKA (reference sequence). This CDR3 comprises 11 residues. The V gene lost 6 bases and the J gene lost 5 bases, with 10 bases spanning the gap. CDR3 protein: CSADGQYGYTF. DNA for the CDR3: TGCAGTGCAGATGGACAATATGGCTACACCTTC.